The T cell receptor (beta chain) described here comes from a study of regulatory T cells in long-lasting Graves disease. Trimming pared 3 bases from V and 14 bases from J, leaving 14 bases between. Per the germline V gene, CDR1 is LGHNT and CDR2 is FRNRAP. The length of the CDR3 is 13 residues. Whole-study results and caveats: It was in persistent disease that TRBV28, TRBJ1-2 and TRBJ2-5 were favored.

Time point specified: newly diagnosed GD, antithyroid drugs for less than 3 months. The authors made the TCR library using RNA they extracted from PBMCs. This clonotype was found many times. As yet, its antigen is unknown. TCR beta libraries were built with iRepertoire HTBI primers and Arm-PCR of CDR3 regions. From the multiplex PCR reads, TCRdb called clonotypes with MiXCR, one entry per CDR3 protein. This sample carries 250,000 to 300,000 distinct CDR3 sequences, around 19% of them seen once, and the ten largest clones take about 14%. These data also featured in a second study, about T cells in Graves' hyperthyroidism and ophthalmopathy. Turning to that study: Graves' hyperthyroidism is called stable when ophthalmopathy does not progress within 18 months. Researchers ran a first-round RT-PCR on the TCR CDR3 using the HTBI primer set.

The sample in question was peripheral blood mononuclear cells (PBMCs), obtained at new diagnosis, from a patient treated with antithyroid drugs. The V call is TRBV12-5, the J call TRBJ1-6; D not resolved. The clonotype comes from a woman between 25 and 40 years old with Graves disease. The CDR3 spells CASGLGMHSTLHF. As DNA, the CDR3 is TGTGCTAGTGGTTTAGGGATGCATTCGACCCTCCACTTT.